The table lists the clone carrying this T cell receptor beta chain with a count of one. Its antigen is currently unknown. The record originates from a study of identifying expanded T cells in peripheral blood. Healthy donors had no documented immune events, such as infections, while sampled. Whole-study results and caveats: Across healthy donors, higher total template counts meant significantly greater roughly two-week count variance. Differentially abundant clones: roughly 1.2 between replicates, approximately 15 at around 15 days, around 20 at four.

The CDR3 length is 14 residues. Germline-derived CDR1 and CDR2 are MNHEY and SMNVEV (reference sequence). V lost 3 bases to trimming and J lost 9 bases, with 15 bases between them. TCRdb's copy holds only in-frame clones and misses some; the assay was immunoSEQ multiplex PCR. This sample yields some 100,000 clones, of which about 87% are seen a single time; 7.5% to 9.5% belongs to the top ten. V is TRBV27 and J is TRBJ2-1, with TRBD2 as a possible D gene (6 bases). The sample comprised blood. This sequence originates from a person aged 18 to 70 in good health. CDR3 in amino acids: CASSFLNGRGEQFF. The CDR3 coding sequence is TGTGCCAGCAGTTTCCTAAACGGGAGAGGTGAGCAGTTCTTC.